Listed here is a single TCR beta chain. This clonotype is medium-sized (0.01 to 0.1%). Its antigen is not yet known. No quality values exist for individual bases; no much larger clone is one base distant. Without any cell sorting, total RNA and DNA were extracted together from about 19-30 mg of bulk tissue using the AllPrep DNA/RNA mini kit. Between late 2015 and March 2016, about five patients in China with histopathologically diagnosed primary liver carcinoma had surgical resection. At the time of sampling, the patients had chronic HBV infection and had not received any treatment. Five spatially separated regions were sampled per tumor: superior, inferior, left-lateral and right-lateral poles, plus the tumor centre. Histological examination found more than 75% viable tumor cells in every tumor sample. Fresh tumor and adjacent tissue pieces were bisected, with one half stored in RNAlater at -80 degrees C and the other half sent for histology.

This sample stems from a study of tumor-infiltrating lymphocytes in primary liver carcinoma (TCRdb year 2017). At the level of the whole study: Of the five patients (three men and two women, aged 30 to 69 years), four had hepatocellular carcinoma and one had combined HCC and intrahepatic cholangiocarcinoma. Tumors of the five patients were stage T1-T3 N0M0 with maximum diameters of about 4.2 to 10 cm. Roughly 3.5 to 8 million productive TCRbeta reads were obtained per sample, and no significant difference in read depth was found between tissue types. TCRbeta repertoire sequencing, expression microarrays and whole-exome sequencing were combined in the study across five regions of each liver tumor, with adjacent normal tissue and blood also included. TCRbeta repertoire sequencing covered 35 specimens from 5 patients: roughly 25 tumor regions, 5 adjacent noncancerous liver tissues and 5 peripheral blood samples. To link TCRbeta repertoire diversity to the local molecular phenotype, the 25 to 30 tumor region samples were profiled with Agilent mRNA microarrays. Technical replicate repertoires showed high reproducibility, with mean shared-clone rates around 0.91 and correlation coefficients above 0.98. The paper as a whole reports these results and caveats: Because only the TCR beta chain was sequenced and unpaired alpha chains were not captured, true repertoire diversity is likely underestimated. Only four or five patients were included in the study, and the authors note that the findings should be validated in a larger study. Consistent with antigen-driven expansion, pairs of tumor regions showed higher repertoire overlap (mean around 35%) than either tumor-adjacent pairs (around 17%) or tumor-blood pairs (around 14%). Because the samples were bulk and unsorted, CD4+ and CD8+ T cell repertoires could not be compared. Compared with blood, tumors had a significantly larger share of the repertoire taken up by the top 250 clones (p = 0.039). Only about 7.5-24% of top clones were present in all five regions of a tumor, suggesting spatial heterogeneity of tumor-infiltrating T cells.

The junction shows trimming of 2 bases on V and 6 bases on J, and the gene matches do not reach 5 bases of it. Measured from the cysteine to the phenylalanine, the CDR3 is 14 residues long. Solely the CDR3 DNA is kept, with 42 bases framed from the first base. The germline V gene supplies CDR1 SGHAT and CDR2 FQNNGV. TCRbeta-specific cDNA was reverse-transcribed from about 520 ng total RNA using a constant-region primer and ProtoScript II reverse transcriptase. TCRbeta libraries were built with three nested multiplex PCR rounds, a slightly modified ARM-PCR procedure. The first two PCR rounds used multiplex TRBV1-TRBV30 forward primers with a Cbeta reverse primer, each for about 10 cycles. A final 25-cycle PCR with Deep VentR polymerase added sample barcodes and Illumina adapters. Before sequencing, amplicons between 200 and 500 bp were purified from gel using a QIAquick gel extraction kit. An Illumina HiSeq 2500 was used to sequence the TCRbeta amplicons with 250-bp paired-end reads. Processing in the source paper ran as follows. Quality trimming of reads was performed with Trimmomatic v0.33, and paired reads were merged with FLASH v1.2.11 so that full CDR3 sequences could be recovered. MiGEC v1.2.1b assigned V, D and J germline segments to the rearranged TCRbeta sequences. Clonotype statistics and Shannon-Wiener diversity indices were calculated with VDJtools v1.0.0. Except for diversity analysis, only each sample's 250 most abundant clonotypes were used in subsequent analyses to reduce sampling bias. The public sequencing data were trimmed at Q25 with fastp and processed into clonotypes with MiXCR by TCRdb, which kept only in-frame beta chains. Entries that share a CDR3 protein sequence are merged under the most common genes and DNA. These V and J calls are TCRdb output, not the study's own analysis. The sample table shows approximately 110,000 distinct CDR3 sequences, and around 64% are seen once. Roughly 7.9% of the sample rests with the top ten.

Input material: liver tumor tissue from sampling region 3. In the paper's terms, the cell subset or site label means: tumor region T3, left-lateral pole. The chain couples TRBV11-2 to TRBJ1-1; 8 of the junction bases match TRBD1. This receptor was taken from an older woman with primary liver carcinoma and hepatitis B virus infection. The DNA sequence is as follows: TGTGCCAGCAGCTTAACCAGGGGGCGAGCTGAAGCTTTCTTT. Its coded protein is CASSLTRGRAEAFF.